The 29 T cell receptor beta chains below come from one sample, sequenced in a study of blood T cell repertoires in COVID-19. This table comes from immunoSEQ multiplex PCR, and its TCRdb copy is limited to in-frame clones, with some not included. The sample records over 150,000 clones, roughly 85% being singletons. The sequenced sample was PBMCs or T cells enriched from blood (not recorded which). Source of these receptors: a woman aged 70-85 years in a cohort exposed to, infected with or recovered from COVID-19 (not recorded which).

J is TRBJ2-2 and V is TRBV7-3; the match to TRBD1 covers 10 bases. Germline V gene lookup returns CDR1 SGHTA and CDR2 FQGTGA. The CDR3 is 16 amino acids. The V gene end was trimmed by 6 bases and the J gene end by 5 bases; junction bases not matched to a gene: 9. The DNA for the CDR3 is TGTGCCAGCAGTCAGACAGGGGGCGCAGGAACCGGGGAGCTGTTTTTT. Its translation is CASSQTGGAGTGELFF.

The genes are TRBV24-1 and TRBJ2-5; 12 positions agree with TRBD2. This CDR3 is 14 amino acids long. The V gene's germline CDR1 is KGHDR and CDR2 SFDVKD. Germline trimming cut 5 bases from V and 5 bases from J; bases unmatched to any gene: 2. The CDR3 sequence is CATSGLAGDETQYF. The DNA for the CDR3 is TGTGCCACCAGTGGACTAGCGGGAGATGAGACCCAGTACTTC.

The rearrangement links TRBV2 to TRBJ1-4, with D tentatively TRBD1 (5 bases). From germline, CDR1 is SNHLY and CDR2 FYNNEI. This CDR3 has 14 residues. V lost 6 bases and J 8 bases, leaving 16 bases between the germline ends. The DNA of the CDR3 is TGTGCCAGCAGCTTCCAGGGATTATCAGAAAAACTGTTTTTT. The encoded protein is CASSFQGLSEKLFF.

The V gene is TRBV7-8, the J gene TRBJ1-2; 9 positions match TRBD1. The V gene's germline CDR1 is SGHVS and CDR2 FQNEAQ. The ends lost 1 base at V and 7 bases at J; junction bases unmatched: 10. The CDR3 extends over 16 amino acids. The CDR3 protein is CASSLETTGGYVGYTF. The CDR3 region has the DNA TGTGCCAGCAGCTTAGAGACGACAGGGGGATATGTTGGCTACACCTTC.

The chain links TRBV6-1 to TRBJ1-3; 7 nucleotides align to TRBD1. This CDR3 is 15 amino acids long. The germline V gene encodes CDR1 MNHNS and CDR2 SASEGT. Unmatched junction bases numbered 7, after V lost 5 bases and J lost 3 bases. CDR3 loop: CASSLQGMVGNTIYF. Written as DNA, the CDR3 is TGTGCCAGCAGTCTACAGGGGATGGTTGGAAACACCATATATTTT.

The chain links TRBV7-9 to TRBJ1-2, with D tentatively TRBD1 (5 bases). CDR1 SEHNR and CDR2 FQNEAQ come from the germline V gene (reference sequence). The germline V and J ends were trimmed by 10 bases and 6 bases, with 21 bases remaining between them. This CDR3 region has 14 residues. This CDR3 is CATPPGREGNGYTF. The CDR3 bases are TGTGCCACCCCGCCGGGGCGGGAAGGGAATGGCTACACCTTC.

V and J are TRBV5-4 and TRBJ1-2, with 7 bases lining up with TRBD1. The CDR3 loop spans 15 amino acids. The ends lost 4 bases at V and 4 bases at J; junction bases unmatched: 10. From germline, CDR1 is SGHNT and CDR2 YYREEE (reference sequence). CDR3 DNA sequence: TGTGCCAGCAGCGCACCCACAGGGGCCCCCTATGGCTACACCTTC. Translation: CASSAPTGAPYGYTF. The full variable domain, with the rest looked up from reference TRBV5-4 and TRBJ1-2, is ETGVTQSPTHLIKTRGQQVTLRCSSQSGHNTVSWYQQALGQGPQFIFQYYREEENGRGNFPPRFSGLQFPNYSSELNVNALELDDSALYLCASSAPTGAPYGYTFGSGTRLTVV.

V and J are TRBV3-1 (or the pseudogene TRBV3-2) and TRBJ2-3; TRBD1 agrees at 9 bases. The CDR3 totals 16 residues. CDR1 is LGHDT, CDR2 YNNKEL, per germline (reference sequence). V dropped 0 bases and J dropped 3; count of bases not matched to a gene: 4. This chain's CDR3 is CASSQERDRVTDTQYF. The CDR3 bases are TGTGCCAGCAGCCAAGAGCGGGACAGGGTTACAGATACGCAGTATTTT.

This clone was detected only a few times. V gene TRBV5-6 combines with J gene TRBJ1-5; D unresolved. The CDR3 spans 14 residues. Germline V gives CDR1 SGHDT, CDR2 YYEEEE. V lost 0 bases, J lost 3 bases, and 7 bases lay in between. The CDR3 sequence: CASSLVTDNQPQHF. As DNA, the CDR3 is TGTGCCAGCAGCTTGGTCACAGACAATCAGCCCCAGCATTTT.

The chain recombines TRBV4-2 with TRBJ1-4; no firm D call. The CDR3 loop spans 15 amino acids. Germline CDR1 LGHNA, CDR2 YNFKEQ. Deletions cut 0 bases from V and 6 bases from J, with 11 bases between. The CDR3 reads CASSQDTYRDEKLFF. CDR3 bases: TGTGCCAGCAGCCAAGATACCTACAGAGATGAAAAACTGTTTTTT.

The CDR3 DNA sequence: TGTGCCAGCTCACCACCGGGGGGTGGAGGCTACACCTTC. The encoded protein is CASSPPGGGGYTF. The genes are TRBV18 and TRBJ1-2; maybe TRBD1 (5 bases). The V end lost 0 bases, the J end lost 8 bases, and 10 bases lay between the germline ends. Germline values: CDR1 KGHSH, CDR2 LQKENI. The CDR3 contains 13 residues.

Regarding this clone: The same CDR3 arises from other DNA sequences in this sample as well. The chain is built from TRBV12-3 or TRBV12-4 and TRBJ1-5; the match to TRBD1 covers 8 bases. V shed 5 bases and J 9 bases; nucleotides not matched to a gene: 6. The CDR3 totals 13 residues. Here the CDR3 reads CASSRQGLGPQHF. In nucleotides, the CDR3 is TGTGCCAGCAGTCGACAGGGGTTAGGGCCCCAGCATTTT.

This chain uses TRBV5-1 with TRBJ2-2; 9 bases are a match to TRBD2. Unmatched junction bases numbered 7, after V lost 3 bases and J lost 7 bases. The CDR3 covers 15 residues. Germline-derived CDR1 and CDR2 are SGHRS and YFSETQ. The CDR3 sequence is CASSSPSGIRGELFF. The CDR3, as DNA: TGCGCCAGCAGCTCCCCTAGCGGGATTCGCGGGGAGCTGTTTTTT.

The CDR3 DNA follows: TGTGCCAGCACCCCAAAGCGGGAGTGGATCGGGGAGCTGTTTTTT. Translating it yields CASTPKREWIGELFF. The chain couples TRBV28 to TRBJ2-2, with TRBD2 identical over 8 bases. The CDR3 has 15 amino acids. Germline-derived CDR1 and CDR2 are MDHEN and SYDVKM. V was pared by 7 bases and J by 7 bases, with 11 bases of the junction left unmatched.

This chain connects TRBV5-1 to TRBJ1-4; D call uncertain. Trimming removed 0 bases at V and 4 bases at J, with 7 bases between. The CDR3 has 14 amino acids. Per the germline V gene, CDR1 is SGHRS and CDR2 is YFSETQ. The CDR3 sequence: CASSLAGYNEKLFF. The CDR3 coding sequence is TGCGCCAGCAGCTTGGCGGGATATAATGAAAAACTGTTTTTT.

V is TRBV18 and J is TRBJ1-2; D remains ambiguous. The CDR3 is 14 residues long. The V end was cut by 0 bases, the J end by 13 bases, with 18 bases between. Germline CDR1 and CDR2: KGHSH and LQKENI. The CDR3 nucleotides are TGTGCCAGCTCACCACCTAGGTTGGGAGCGACATGCACCTTC. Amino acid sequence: CASSPPRLGATCTF.

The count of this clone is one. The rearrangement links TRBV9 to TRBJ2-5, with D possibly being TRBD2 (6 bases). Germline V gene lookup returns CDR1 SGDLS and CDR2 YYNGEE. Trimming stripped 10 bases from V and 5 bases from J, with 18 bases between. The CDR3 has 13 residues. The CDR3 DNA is TGTGCCCCAGCAGTCTCGGGGAGGGAGACCCAGTACTTC. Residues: CAPAVSGRETQYF.

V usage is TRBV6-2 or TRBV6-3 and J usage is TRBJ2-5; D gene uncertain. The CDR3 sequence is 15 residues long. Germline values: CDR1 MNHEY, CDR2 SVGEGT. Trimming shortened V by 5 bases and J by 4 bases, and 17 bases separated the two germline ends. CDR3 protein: CASSQRQPRIETQYF. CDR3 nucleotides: TGTGCCAGCAGTCAACGACAACCCCGGATAGAGACCCAGTACTTC.

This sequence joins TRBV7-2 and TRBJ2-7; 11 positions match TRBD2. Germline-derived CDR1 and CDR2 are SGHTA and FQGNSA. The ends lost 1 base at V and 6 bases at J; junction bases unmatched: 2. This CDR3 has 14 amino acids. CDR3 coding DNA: TGTGCCAGCAGCTTAGTAGCGGGAGGGCCCGAGCAGTACTTC. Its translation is CASSLVAGGPEQYF.

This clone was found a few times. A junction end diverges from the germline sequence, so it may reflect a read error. This chain's CDR3 is CASQRRSSDQPQHF. CDR3 coding DNA: TGTGCCAGCCAGCGACGGAGTAGCGATCAGCCCCAGCATTTT. The chain joins TRBV2 to TRBJ1-5; D remains ambiguous. This CDR3 is built from 14 residues. CDR1 and CDR2 from the germline V gene are SNHLY and FYNNEI.

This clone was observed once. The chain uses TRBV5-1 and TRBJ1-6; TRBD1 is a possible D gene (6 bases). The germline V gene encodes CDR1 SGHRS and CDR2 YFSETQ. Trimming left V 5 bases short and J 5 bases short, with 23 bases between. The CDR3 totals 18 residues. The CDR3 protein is CASRQRISTDSDNSPLHF. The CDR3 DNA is TGCGCCAGCAGACAGAGGATATCGACGGACAGTGATAATTCACCCCTCCACTTT.

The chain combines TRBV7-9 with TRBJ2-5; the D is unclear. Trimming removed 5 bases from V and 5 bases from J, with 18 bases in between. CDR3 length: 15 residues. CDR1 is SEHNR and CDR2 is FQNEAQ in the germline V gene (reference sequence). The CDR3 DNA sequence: TGTGCCAGCAGCCTCGGCCGGGTCGGTTGGGAGACCCAGTACTTC. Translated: CASSLGRVGWETQYF.

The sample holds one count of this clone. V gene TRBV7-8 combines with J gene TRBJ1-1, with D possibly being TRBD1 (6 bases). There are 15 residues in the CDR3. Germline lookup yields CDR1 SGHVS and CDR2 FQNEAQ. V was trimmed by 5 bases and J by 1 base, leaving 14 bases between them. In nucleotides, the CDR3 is TGTGCCAGCAGCCCCATGGGGGCGTCGAACACTGAAGCTTTCTTT. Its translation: CASSPMGASNTEAFF.

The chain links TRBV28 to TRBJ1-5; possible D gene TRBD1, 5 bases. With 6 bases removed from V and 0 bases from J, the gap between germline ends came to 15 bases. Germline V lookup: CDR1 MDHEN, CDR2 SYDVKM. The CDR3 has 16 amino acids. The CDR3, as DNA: TGTGCCAGCAGCTTGGGGCCGACAGATAGCAATCAGCCCCAGCATTTT. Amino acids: CASSLGPTDSNQPQHF.

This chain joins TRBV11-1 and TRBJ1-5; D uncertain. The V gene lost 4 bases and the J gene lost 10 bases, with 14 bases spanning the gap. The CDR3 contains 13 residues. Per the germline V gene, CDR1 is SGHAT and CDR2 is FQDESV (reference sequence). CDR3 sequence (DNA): TGTGCCAGCAGCTCGCGACCCGGAGATCCCCAGCATTTT. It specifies CASSSRPGDPQHF.

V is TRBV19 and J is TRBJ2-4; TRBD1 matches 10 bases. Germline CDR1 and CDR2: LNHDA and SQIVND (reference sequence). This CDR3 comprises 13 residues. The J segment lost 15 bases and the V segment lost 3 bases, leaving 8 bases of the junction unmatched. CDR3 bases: TGTGCCAGTAGTATTTCCCCGGGGACAGGGGTGTACTTC. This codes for CASSISPGTGVYF.

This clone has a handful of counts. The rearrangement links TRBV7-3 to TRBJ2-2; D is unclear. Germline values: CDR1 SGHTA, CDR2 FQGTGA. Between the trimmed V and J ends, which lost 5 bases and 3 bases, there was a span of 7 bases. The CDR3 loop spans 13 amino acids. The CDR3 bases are TGTGCCAGCAGCCCCCGTTACACCGGGGAGCTGTTTTTT. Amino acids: CASSPRYTGELFF.

Written as DNA, the CDR3 is TGTGCCAGCAGTATCACAATGCATCAGCCCCAGCATTTT. It translates to CASSITMHQPQHF. The chain has TRBV28 and TRBJ1-5; no definite D call. Germline V gene sequence: CDR1 MDHEN, CDR2 SYDVKM. This CDR3 is built from 13 residues. Trimming stripped 5 bases from V and 5 bases from J, with 10 bases between.

The CDR3 DNA reads TGTGCCAGCAGCAAACTACCGGGACAGGGGCCCAACACCGGGGAGCTGTTTTTT. Its translation is CASSKLPGQGPNTGELFF. The chain recombines TRBV21-1 with TRBJ2-2; TRBD1, the table's D call, lacks a check against the DNA. TRBV21-1 is a pseudogene. The CDR3 has 18 amino acids.